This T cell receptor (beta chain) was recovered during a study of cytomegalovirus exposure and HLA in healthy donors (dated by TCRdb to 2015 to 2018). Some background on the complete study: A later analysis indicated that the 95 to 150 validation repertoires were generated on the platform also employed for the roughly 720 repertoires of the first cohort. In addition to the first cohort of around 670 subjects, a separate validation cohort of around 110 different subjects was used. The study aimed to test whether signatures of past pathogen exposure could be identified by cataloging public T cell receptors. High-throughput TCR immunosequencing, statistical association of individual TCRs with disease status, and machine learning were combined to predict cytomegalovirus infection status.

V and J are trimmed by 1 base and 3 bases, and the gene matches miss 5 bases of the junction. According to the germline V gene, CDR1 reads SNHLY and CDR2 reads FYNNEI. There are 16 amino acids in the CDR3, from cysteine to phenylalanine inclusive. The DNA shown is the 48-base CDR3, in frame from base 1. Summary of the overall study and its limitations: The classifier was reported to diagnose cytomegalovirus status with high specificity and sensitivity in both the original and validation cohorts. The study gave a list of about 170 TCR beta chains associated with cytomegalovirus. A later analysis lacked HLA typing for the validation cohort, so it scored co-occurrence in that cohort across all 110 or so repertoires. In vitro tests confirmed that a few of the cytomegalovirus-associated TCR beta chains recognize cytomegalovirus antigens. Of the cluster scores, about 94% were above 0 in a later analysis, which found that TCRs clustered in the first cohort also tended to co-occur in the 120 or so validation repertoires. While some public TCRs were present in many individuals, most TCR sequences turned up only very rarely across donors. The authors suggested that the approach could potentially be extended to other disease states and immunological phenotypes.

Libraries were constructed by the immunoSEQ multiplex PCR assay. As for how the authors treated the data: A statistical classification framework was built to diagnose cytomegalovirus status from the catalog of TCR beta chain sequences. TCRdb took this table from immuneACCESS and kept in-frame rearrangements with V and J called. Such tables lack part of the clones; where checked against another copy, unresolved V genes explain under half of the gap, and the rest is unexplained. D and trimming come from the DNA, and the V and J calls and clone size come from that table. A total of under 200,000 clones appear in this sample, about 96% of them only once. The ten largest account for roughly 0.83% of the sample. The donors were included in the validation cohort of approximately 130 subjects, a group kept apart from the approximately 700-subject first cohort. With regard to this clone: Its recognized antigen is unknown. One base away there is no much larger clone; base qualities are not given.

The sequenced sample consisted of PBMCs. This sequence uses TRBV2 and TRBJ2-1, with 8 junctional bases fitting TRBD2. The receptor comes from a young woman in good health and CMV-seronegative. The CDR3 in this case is CASSEVKSGGYNEQFF. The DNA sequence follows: TGTGCCAGCAGTGAAGTCAAAAGCGGGGGCTACAATGAGCAGTTCTTC.